What follows are 4 T cell receptor beta chains derived from one specimen sequenced in a study of T cell repertoires in cytomegalovirus infection. No antigen has been identified for these receptors. TCRdb called the reads again in MiXCR, with one record for every CDR3 protein. The sample lists 450,000 to 600,000 distinct CDR3 sequences; roughly a third were seen once. The starting material was cultured PBMCs, obtained from culture after CMV antigen stimulation. The receptors were sampled from a human donor in good health (CMV status not recorded). Some clones in this sample may be carry-over from other donors' samples.

This rearrangement joins TRBV19 to TRBJ2-1; D is unclear. CDR3 length: 14 amino acids. Trimming shortened V by 7 bases and J by 2 bases, and 12 bases separated the two germline ends. Germline V CDR1 and CDR2: LNHDA, SQIVND (reference sequence). CDR3 nucleotide sequence: TGTGCCAGTAAATTACTGTCGGCCTACAATGAGCAGTTCTTC. It encodes CASKLLSAYNEQFF.

The rearrangement uses TRBV7-3 and TRBJ2-7; D is undetermined. Germline V gene lookup returns CDR1 SGHTA and CDR2 FQGTGA. The CDR3 totals 13 residues. V was pared by 4 bases and J by 0 bases, with 7 bases between. The CDR3 sequence: CASSSDASYEQYF. For the CDR3, the DNA is TGTGCCAGCAGCTCGGACGCCTCCTACGAGCAGTACTTC.

This clonotype was found a few times. The chain carries TRBV7-2 and TRBJ2-1; 7 bases are a match to TRBD2. J was trimmed by 4 bases and V by 5 bases; bases with no gene match: 8. Germline CDR1 SGHTA, CDR2 FQGNSA. The CDR3 runs to 15 residues. CDR3 amino acids: CASSPLGTIYNEQFF. The CDR3 region has the DNA TGTGCCAGCAGCCCCCTCGGGACTATTTACAATGAGCAGTTCTTC.

This clonotype came up a few times. The rearrangement links TRBV7-2 to TRBJ1-2; 10 nucleotides line up with TRBD1. The CDR3 covers 15 residues. With 5 bases clipped from V and 6 bases from J, the junction kept 9 bases outside the gene matches. Germline CDR1 is SGHTA and CDR2 is FQGNSA. The CDR3 loop is CASSRQGARTDGYTF. The CDR3 nucleotides are TGTGCCAGCAGCCGACAGGGGGCGAGGACGGATGGCTACACCTTC.